Shown below are 5 T cell receptor beta chains from a single sample sequenced in a study of T cells after yellow fever vaccination (dated by TCRdb to between 2018 and 2020). The method was 5' RACE. TCRdb lists the instrument as Illumina NovaSeq 6000. TCRdb redid the processing of the public reads, applying fastp at Q25 and MiXCR, and retained in-frame beta chains. Entries that share a CDR3 protein sequence are merged under the most common genes and DNA. Present in this sample are some 350,000 distinct CDR3 sequences, approximately 4.2% of which were seen just once. The ten largest clones capture 20% to 30% of the sample. Read against the paper, the sample's treatment or condition label means: live attenuated yellow fever vaccine strain. Here the sequenced sample was PBMCs, taken 5 days after the yellow fever booster vaccination. Source of these receptors: a man between 18 and 29 years old who received the YFV17D yellow fever vaccine.

The chain uses TRBV28 and TRBJ1-2; no clear D. The V gene lost 3 bases and the J gene lost 0 bases, with 11 bases spanning the gap. Germline loops: CDR1 MDHEN, CDR2 SYDVKM. The CDR3 covers 15 residues. For the CDR3, the DNA is TGTGCCAGCAGTTTGTTGGGGATTCCTAACTATGGCTACACCTTC. Translated: CASSLLGIPNYGYTF.

In its sample, this clonotype was seen a few times. The gene calls are TRBV12-3 or TRBV12-4 and TRBJ2-6, with 10 bases fitting TRBD1. This CDR3 contains 15 residues. The junction had 3 bases not matched to a gene; V was cut back by 6 bases and J by 4 bases. CDR3 region: CASRDRGTGANVLTF. As DNA, the CDR3 is TGTGCCAGCAGGGACAGGGGGACCGGGGCCAACGTCCTGACTTTC.

This clonotype was detected only a few times. V gene TRBV10-2 combines with J gene TRBJ2-7; D gene ambiguous. Germline lookup yields CDR1 WSHSY and CDR2 SAAADI. The V end was cut by 1 base, the J end by 5 bases, with 12 bases between. This CDR3 spans 14 amino acids. CDR3 coding DNA: TGCGCCAGCAGTGAGTATTCCTACGACGACGAGCAGTACTTC. This encodes CASSEYSYDDEQYF.

This clonotype was picked up a small number of times. The chain joins TRBV2 to TRBJ2-2; TRBD2 aligns across 8 bases. After removal of 7 bases from V and 2 bases from J, the junction contained 6 bases not matched to a gene. In germline, CDR1 is SNHLY, CDR2 FYNNEI. This CDR3 comprises 15 residues. CDR3 in amino acids: CASKTGGGNTGELFF. CDR3 nucleotide sequence: TGTGCCAGCAAGACGGGGGGGGGTAACACCGGGGAGCTGTTTTTT.

This clonotype was counted ten times or more. V gene TRBV5-6 combines with J gene TRBJ2-1; the D is unclear. This CDR3 comprises 15 residues. V lost 2 bases and J 7 bases, leaving 16 bases between the germline ends. CDR1 SGHDT and CDR2 YYEEEE come from the germline V gene. The chain's CDR3 is CASSFRPENGNEQFF. For the CDR3, the DNA is TGTGCCAGCAGCTTCAGACCGGAGAATGGGAATGAGCAGTTCTTC.